The 21 T cell receptor beta chains in this list originate from one sample, sequenced in a study of T cell responses to AZD1222 COVID-19 vaccine. Some clones are missing from TCRdb's copy, which holds only in-frame ones; the method was immunoSEQ multiplex PCR. The data contain under 200,000 clones, 90% to 95% of them singletons. Sample: peripheral blood, taken on day 0 of AZD1222 vaccination. These receptors came from an adult in good health.

The chain uses TRBV30 and TRBJ2-3, with D unclear. The CDR3 has 11 residues. The germline V and J ends were trimmed by 0 bases and 3 bases, with 1 base remaining between them. Germline CDR1 is GTSNPN and CDR2 is SVGIG (reference sequence). As DNA, the CDR3 is TGTGCCTGGAGTGTAACAGATACGCAGTATTTT. Translating gives CAWSVTDTQYF. The whole variable domain, filled in from reference TRBV30 and TRBJ2-3, reads SQTIHQWPATLVQPVGSPLSLECTVEGTSNPNLYWYRQAAGRGLQLLFYSVGIGQISSEVPQNLSASRPQDRQFILSSKKLLLSDSGFYLCAWSVTDTQYFGPGTRLTVL.

This rearrangement joins TRBV9 to TRBJ1-1; 8 positions agree with TRBD1. With V trimmed by 4 bases and J by 7 bases, 9 bases remained unmatched. This CDR3 is built from 14 residues. Germline V gene data show CDR1 as SGDLS and CDR2 as YYNGEE. CDR3 sequence reads: CASSSRTGPIEAFF. CDR3 nucleotide sequence: TGTGCCAGCAGCAGTCGGACAGGGCCGATTGAAGCTTTCTTT.

J is TRBJ2-4 and V is TRBV11-2, with 11 bases identical to TRBD1. J was trimmed by 6 bases and V by 1 base; bases with no gene match: 2. Germline V gene lookup returns CDR1 SGHAT and CDR2 FQNNGV. This CDR3 has 15 amino acids. The CDR3 region is CASSLVGTGGNIQYF. CDR3 bases: TGTGCCAGCAGCTTAGTGGGGACAGGGGGAAACATTCAGTACTTC.

The genes are TRBV19 and TRBJ1-5, with TRBD1 matching 8 bases. Trimming at V came to 6 bases and at J to 10 bases, leaving 11 bases not matched to a gene. The CDR3 totals 14 residues. CDR1 and CDR2 from the germline V gene are LNHDA and SQIVND (reference sequence). CDR3 protein: CASSRTGMGRPQHF. Here the CDR3 DNA reads TGTGCCAGTAGCCGGACAGGGATGGGACGACCCCAGCATTTT.

This chain uses TRBV29-1 with TRBJ1-1; D perhaps matches TRBD1 (6 bases). With 1 base removed from V and 5 bases from J, the gap between germline ends came to 11 bases. CDR3 length: 13 residues. In germline, CDR1 is SQVTM, CDR2 ANQGSEA. The CDR3 region has the DNA TGCAGCGTTGAAGGTGGAAGGGGGACTGAAGCTTTCTTT. Translating it yields CSVEGGRGTEAFF.

CDR3 residues: CASSPGAAPLHF. CDR3 coding DNA: TGTGCCAGCAGCCCAGGGGCGGCACCCCTCCACTTT. The V call is TRBV3-1 (or the pseudogene TRBV3-2), the J call TRBJ1-6, with D perhaps matching TRBD1 (6 bases). Looked up from germline, CDR1 is LGHDT and CDR2 is YNNKEL (reference sequence). V gave up 4 bases and J gave up 11 bases, with 9 bases separating them. CDR3 length equals 12 residues.

The V and J genes are TRBV27 and TRBJ1-2; 7 positions agree with TRBD1. The germline gives CDR1 MNHEY, CDR2 SMNVEV (reference sequence). This CDR3 is built from 13 residues. J was trimmed by 5 bases and V by 3 bases; bases with no gene match: 3. The CDR3 DNA reads TGTGCCAGCAGTTTTAAGGGGGCATATGGCTACACCTTC. Its protein is CASSFKGAYGYTF.

V is TRBV28 and J is TRBJ1-4; D remains unclear. The V gene's germline CDR1 is MDHEN and CDR2 SYDVKM. The CDR3 totals 13 residues. Trimming removed 8 bases at V and 6 bases at J, with 13 bases between. CDR3 in amino acids: CASHDLGDEKLFF. The CDR3, as DNA: TGTGCCAGCCACGATCTCGGTGATGAAAAACTGTTTTTT.

The chain joins TRBV5-1 to TRBJ1-2; D is uncertain. The CDR3 is made up of 15 amino acids. V lost 0 bases to trimming and J lost 4 bases, with 13 bases between them. Per the germline V gene, CDR1 is SGHRS and CDR2 is YFSETQ. The CDR3 region is CASSLDLGAGYGYTF. The CDR3 DNA sequence: TGCGCCAGCAGCTTGGATTTGGGTGCTGGCTATGGCTACACCTTC.

The gene calls are TRBV24-1 and TRBJ1-1; D is uncertain. CDR3 size: 11 residues. The ends were cut back, 3 bases at V and 7 bases at J, with 5 bases in the middle. Germline assignment: CDR1 KGHDR and CDR2 SFDVKD. CDR3 region: CATSDRGEAFF. CDR3 nucleotides: TGTGCCACCAGTGATCGTGGTGAAGCTTTCTTT.

This sequence joins TRBV25-1 and TRBJ2-2; D uncertain. The CDR3 spans 15 residues. Trimming took off 4 bases at V and 4 bases at J, with 13 bases between the two ends. Germline values: CDR1 MGHDK, CDR2 SYGVNS. The CDR3 DNA follows: TGTGCCAGCAGTGTCCCAGGTCGCGGCACCGGGGAGCTGTTTTTT. This encodes CASSVPGRGTGELFF. The entire variable domain, with the rest obtained from reference TRBV25-1 and TRBJ2-2, is as follows: EADIYQTPRYLVIGTGKKITLECSQTMGHDKMYWYQQDPGMELHLIHYSYGVNSTEKGDLSSESTVSRIRTEHFPLTLESARPSHTSQYLCASSVPGRGTGELFFGEGSRLTVL.

V is TRBV5-1 and J is TRBJ2-1, with TRBD2 matching over 8 bases. V lost 3 bases to trimming and J lost 8 bases; unmatched junction nucleotides: 10. The CDR3 totals 15 residues. Germline assignment: CDR1 SGHRS and CDR2 YFSETQ. CDR3 nucleotides: TGCGCCAGCAGCTCCAGAGCGGGAGAGGTAGATGAGCAGTTCTTC. Translation gives CASSSRAGEVDEQFF. The entire variable domain, with the rest obtained from reference TRBV5-1 and TRBJ2-1, is as follows: KAGVTQTPRYLIKTRGQQVTLSCSPISGHRSVSWYQQTPGQGLQFLFEYFSETQRNKGNFPGRFSGRQFSNSRSEMNVSTLELGDSALYLCASSSRAGEVDEQFFGPGTRLTVL.

The chain combines TRBV6-1 with TRBJ1-1; TRBD1 aligns across 8 bases. Germline V gene lookup returns CDR1 MNHNS and CDR2 SASEGT. The CDR3 runs 15 residues. Losses at the gene ends were 2 bases for V and 5 bases for J; bases not matched to a gene: 7. The chain's CDR3 is CASSEIRTGRTEAFF. CDR3 nucleotides: TGTGCCAGCAGTGAAATAAGGACAGGGCGGACTGAAGCTTTCTTT.

V gene TRBV19 combines with J gene TRBJ1-5; D remains unclear. CDR1 is LNHDA, CDR2 SQIVND, per germline (reference sequence). This CDR3 has 13 residues. The germline V and J ends were trimmed by 0 bases and 5 bases, with 5 bases remaining between them. The CDR3 protein is CASSIDPDQPQHF. The CDR3 DNA is TGTGCCAGTAGTATAGATCCCGATCAGCCCCAGCATTTT.

The chain links TRBV4-1 to TRBJ1-5, with D possibly TRBD1 on 6 matching bases. Trimming pared 1 base from V and 1 base from J, leaving 11 bases between. The CDR3 has 16 amino acids. Germline loops: CDR1 MGHRA, CDR2 YSYEKL. CDR3 region: CASSQVFRGSNQPQHF. CDR3 DNA: TGCGCCAGCAGCCAAGTTTTTAGGGGGAGCAATCAGCCCCAGCATTTT.

This chain joins TRBV19 and TRBJ2-6; 7 positions match TRBD1. Germline V gene sequence: CDR1 LNHDA, CDR2 SQIVND (reference sequence). The ends lost 4 bases at V and 0 bases at J; junction bases unmatched: 9. The CDR3 spans 18 residues. CDR3 amino acids: CASSTGTAFDSGANVLTF. In nucleotides, the CDR3 is TGTGCCAGTAGTACCGGGACAGCCTTCGACTCTGGGGCCAACGTCCTGACTTTC.

The J gene is TRBJ2-5, the V gene TRBV5-1, with 9 positions matching TRBD1. Looked up from germline, CDR1 is SGHRS and CDR2 is YFSETQ. The CDR3 totals 16 residues. V lost 6 bases, J lost 5 bases, and 14 bases stayed unmatched. The CDR3 spells CASTRRTGVTGETQYF. The CDR3 DNA is TGCGCCAGCACCCGCAGGACAGGGGTTACAGGGGAGACCCAGTACTTC. Together with reference TRBV5-1 and TRBJ2-5, the CDR3 gives the full variable domain: KAGVTQTPRYLIKTRGQQVTLSCSPISGHRSVSWYQQTPGQGLQFLFEYFSETQRNKGNFPGRFSGRQFSNSRSEMNVSTLELGDSALYLCASTRRTGVTGETQYFGPGTRLLVL.

This clone occurred once. The rearrangement uses TRBV18 and TRBJ1-6; D perhaps matches TRBD1 (5 bases). This CDR3 contains 15 residues. Germline V gene data show CDR1 as KGHSH and CDR2 as LQKENI. Trimming pared 2 bases from V and 7 bases from J, leaving 12 bases between. The CDR3 nucleotides are TGTGCCAGCTCACCAGTCACGGGGACCAATTCACCCCTCCACTTT. It encodes CASSPVTGTNSPLHF.

The chain has TRBV12-5 and TRBJ1-1, with D possibly matching TRBD1 (6 bases). The CDR3 has 13 amino acids. Trimming pared 6 bases from V and 0 bases from J, leaving 8 bases between. Per the germline V gene, CDR1 is LGHNT and CDR2 is FRNRAP. The CDR3 DNA is TGTGCTAGTGGGGCAGGGGTGAACACTGAAGCTTTCTTT. Translating it yields CASGAGVNTEAFF.

The chain carries TRBV28 and TRBJ1-2; 8 nucleotides align to TRBD1. Trimming cost V 9 bases and J 2 bases; bases outside gene matches: 5. Germline assignment: CDR1 MDHEN and CDR2 SYDVKM. This CDR3 has 13 amino acids. CDR3 DNA: TGTGCCAGTCTGGACAGGGCCAACTATGGCTACACCTTC. Translation gives CASLDRANYGYTF.

This sequence joins TRBV6-5 and TRBJ2-4, with TRBD2 identical over 10 bases. J was trimmed by 6 bases and V by 5 bases; bases with no gene match: 7. This CDR3 has 15 residues. CDR1 is MNHEY, CDR2 SVGAGI, per germline. CDR3 sequence reads: CASSTLAGVVNIQYF. Here the CDR3 DNA reads TGTGCCAGCAGTACCCTAGCGGGAGTGGTAAACATTCAGTACTTC.